Following are 30 T cell receptor beta chains from one sample sequenced in a study of T cell repertoires in cytomegalovirus infection (dated by TCRdb to between 2018 and 2020). These receptors have no identified antigens. The meaning of the sample's treatment or condition label: in vitro stimulation with specific CMV peptide epitopes to enrich CMV-specific T cells. The listed sequencing device is Illumina HiSeq 1500. TCRdb reworked the public reads: Q25 trimming with fastp, MiXCR clone assembly, productive beta chains retained. All rows with the same CDR3 protein become a single entry with the most common DNA and genes. Counted in this sample were around 140,000 distinct CDR3 sequences; roughly 32% of them appeared once. In total, the top ten clones hold roughly 51% of the sample. The input for sequencing was CD8+ T cells from cultured PBMCs, taken from culture after CMV antigen stimulation. These receptors were taken from a human donor in good health (CMV status not recorded). Some clones in this sample may be carry-over from other donors' samples.

This chain uses TRBV19 with TRBJ1-1; D remains ambiguous. This CDR3 has 11 amino acids. From germline, CDR1 is LNHDA and CDR2 SQIVND (reference sequence). V lost 6 bases, J lost 7 bases, and 9 bases lay in between. CDR3 bases: TGTGCCAGTAGGGCCGGGAATGAAGCTTTCTTT. It yields the protein CASRAGNEAFF. Full variable domain (missing parts from reference TRBV19 and TRBJ1-1): DGGITQSPKYLFRKEGQNVTLSCEQNLNHDAMYWYRQDPGQGLRLIYYSQIVNDFQKGDIAEGYSVSREKKESFPLTVTSAQKNPTAFYLCASRAGNEAFFGQGTRLTVV.

The V and J genes are TRBV27 and TRBJ2-3; D is ambiguous. Between the trimmed V and J ends, which lost 6 bases and 4 bases, there was a span of 8 bases. The CDR3 consists of 12 residues. CDR1 MNHEY and CDR2 SMNVEV come from the germline V gene (reference sequence). CDR3 amino acids: CASRRSPDTQYF. The CDR3 bases are TGTGCCAGCAGGCGCTCGCCAGATACGCAGTATTTT.

This clonotype was counted a single time. The chain joins TRBV28 to TRBJ2-3, with D perhaps matching TRBD2 (5 bases). The length of the CDR3 is 14 residues. Germline loops: CDR1 MDHEN, CDR2 SYDVKM. V lost 9 bases and J lost 6, with 19 bases in between. CDR3 residues: CASRGWTAQDTQYF. The CDR3 nucleotides are TGTGCCAGTAGAGGGTGGACCGCGCAGGATACGCAGTATTTT.

The V gene is TRBV7-9, the J gene TRBJ2-2; D perhaps matches TRBD2 (5 bases). V was trimmed by 3 bases and J by 6 bases, leaving 11 bases between them. CDR3 length: 14 amino acids. The germline V gene encodes CDR1 SEHNR and CDR2 FQNEAQ (reference sequence). CDR3 protein: CASSFEGRAGELFF. CDR3 DNA: TGTGCCAGCAGCTTCGAGGGCCGGGCCGGGGAGCTGTTTTTT.

This clonotype was observed a few times. The chain links TRBV6-1 to TRBJ2-1; D remains ambiguous. Trimming removed 4 bases from V and 5 bases from J, with 9 bases in between. This CDR3 spans 13 amino acids. Germline-derived CDR1 and CDR2 are MNHNS and SASEGT. CDR3 in amino acids: CASSASLDNEQFF. CDR3 nucleotide sequence: TGTGCCAGCAGTGCCTCCCTTGACAATGAGCAGTTCTTC.

This chain connects TRBV7-6 to TRBJ2-1; 10 bases agree with TRBD1. Per germline, CDR1 SGHVS and CDR2 FNYEAQ. The CDR3 sequence is 16 residues long. With V trimmed by 5 bases and J by 9 bases, 13 bases remained unmatched. The CDR3 sequence is CASSVTTRDRGREQFF. CDR3 bases: TGTGCCAGCAGCGTTACGACCCGGGACAGGGGCCGTGAGCAGTTCTTC.

The gene calls are TRBV4-2 and TRBJ2-4, with 8 bases aligning to TRBD2. V lost 2 bases and J lost 0; bases outside the gene matches: 9. The germline gives CDR1 LGHNA, CDR2 YNFKEQ. The CDR3 spans 18 residues. The CDR3 protein is CASSQLPPGGVAKNIQYF. CDR3 DNA: TGTGCCAGCAGCCAACTCCCCCCGGGGGGGGTAGCCAAAAACATTCAGTACTTC.

Details on this clonotype: It may be a read error: a sequence one base away is much more abundant. The chain is built from TRBV29-1 and TRBJ1-2; maybe TRBD1 (5 bases). Germline V gene lookup returns CDR1 SQVTM and CDR2 ANQGSEA. The CDR3 contains 12 residues. CDR3 DNA: TGCTGCGTTGAGGGGATTACTTATGGCAGGACCTTC. Protein product: CCVEGITYGRTF.

This clonotype appeared a few times. The chain recombines TRBV7-3 with TRBJ1-6; D gene unclear. The CDR3 is 14 residues long. The germline gives CDR1 SGHTA, CDR2 FQGTGA. Trimming shortened V by 1 base and J by 6 bases, and 7 bases separated the two germline ends. CDR3 bases: TGTGCCAGCAGCTTAAATCCGATTAATTCACCCCTCCACTTT. It yields the protein CASSLNPINSPLHF.

This clonotype was counted between two and nine times. V is TRBV7-9 and J is TRBJ1-2, with a weak D call TRBD1 (5 bases). Trimming took 5 bases from V and 4 from J, leaving 11 bases between them. Germline CDR1 SEHNR, CDR2 FQNEAQ (reference sequence). This CDR3 comprises 13 residues. The DNA for the CDR3 is TGTGCCAGCAGCCTCGGGGCTCTCTATGGCTACACCTTC. As protein: CASSLGALYGYTF.

In its sample, this clonotype was seen a few times. The gene calls are TRBV6-1 and TRBJ2-1; D is possibly TRBD1 (6 bases). This CDR3 is 15 amino acids long. Germline V gene data show CDR1 as MNHNS and CDR2 as SASEGT. V was pared by 3 bases and J by 8 bases, with 17 bases between. This CDR3 reads CASSDRGWTDYEQFF. CDR3 sequence (DNA): TGTGCCAGCAGTGACCGGGGATGGACAGATTATGAGCAGTTCTTC.

The chain is built from TRBV6-1 and TRBJ2-3; 10 nucleotides match TRBD2. The CDR3 has 18 amino acids. V lost 7 bases, J lost 2 bases, and 15 bases stayed unmatched. Germline CDR1 is MNHNS and CDR2 is SASEGT. CDR3 bases: TGTGCCAGCAAACCGGCCAGTACTAGCGGGGATCCCACAGATACGCAGTATTTT. Protein: CASKPASTSGDPTDTQYF.

This clonotype was counted only a few times. The chain combines TRBV4-1 with TRBJ1-1; possibly TRBD1 for D (6 bases). CDR1 and CDR2 from the germline V gene are MGHRA and YSYEKL. V gave up 3 bases and J gave up 3 bases, with 14 bases separating them. CDR3 length: 15 amino acids. CDR3 residues: CASSHLTGRDTEAFF. The CDR3 nucleotides read TGCGCCAGCAGCCACCTTACAGGGAGGGACACTGAAGCTTTCTTT.

This clonotype was seen only a few times. The gene calls are TRBV7-6 and TRBJ2-1; unclear D gene. This CDR3 spans 15 amino acids. The ends were cut back, 4 bases at V and 5 bases at J, with 15 bases in the middle. Germline-derived CDR1 and CDR2 are SGHVS and FNYEAQ. In DNA, the CDR3 is TGTGCCAGCAGCTCCGGCCGGCCAGCAGACAATGAGCAGTTCTTC. Translated: CASSSGRPADNEQFF.

This clonotype was picked up many times. This chain links TRBV7-8 with TRBJ2-1; a weak D match, TRBD2 (6 bases). The CDR3 consists of 14 residues. Trimming left V 8 bases short and J 7 bases short, with 18 bases between. CDR1 and CDR2 from the germline V gene are SGHVS and FQNEAQ. The CDR3 DNA is TGTGCCAGCTCGAGCGGGTTCTCTGGGAATGAGCAGTTCTTC. This encodes CASSSGFSGNEQFF.

This clonotype was seen many times. V gene TRBV7-2 combines with J gene TRBJ2-1, with D hard to call. Germline V gene data show CDR1 as SGHTA and CDR2 as FQGNSA. Trimming cost V 5 bases and J 6 bases, with 11 bases left between them. The CDR3 length is 13 residues. Here the CDR3 reads CASSRSPVNEQFF. In nucleotides, the CDR3 is TGTGCCAGCAGCCGTAGTCCCGTCAATGAGCAGTTCTTC.

On this clonotype itself: This clone may be a read error of a much larger clone one base away. The chain employs TRBV7-6 and TRBJ2-1; 11 positions match TRBD2. The CDR3 contains 14 residues. The trim removed 6 bases at V and 9 bases at J, leaving 7 bases unmatched. Germline V CDR1 and CDR2: SGHVS, FNYEAQ. The CDR3 here is CASSGLAGGLEQFF. CDR3 sequence (DNA): TGTGCCAGCAGTGGGTTAGCGGGGGGGCTTGAGCAGTTCTTC.

On this clonotype: An end of the junction does not agree with germline; a read error may underlie this. The chain has TRBV4-1 and TRBJ1-1, with 7 bases fitting TRBD1. CDR1 and CDR2 from the germline V gene are MGHRA and YSYEKL. This CDR3 contains 14 residues. The CDR3 DNA reads TGCACCAGCAGCCAAGGGGACAGGAACACTGAAGCTTTCTTT. Residues: CTSSQGDRNTEAFF.

The rearrangement links TRBV6-2 or TRBV6-3 to TRBJ2-7; D assignment may be TRBD1 or TRBD2 (5 bases each). Trimming pared 0 bases from V and 3 bases from J, leaving 12 bases between. The CDR3 consists of 15 residues. Germline-derived CDR1 and CDR2 are MNHEY and SVGEGT. CDR3 residues: CASSYSTGTGYEQYF. The DNA for the CDR3 is TGTGCCAGCAGTTACTCGACGGGGACGGGCTACGAGCAGTACTTC.

The V call is TRBV7-8, the J call TRBJ2-7; TRBD1 or TRBD2 may be the D gene (5 bases each). The V gene lost 5 bases and the J gene lost 3 bases, with 17 bases spanning the gap. The germline gives CDR1 SGHVS, CDR2 FQNEAQ. This CDR3 region has 15 residues. The CDR3 region is CASSTPGTSGYEQYF. The CDR3 coding sequence is TGTGCCAGCAGCACCCCCGGGACCTCCGGCTACGAGCAGTACTTC.

Only a few counts were recorded for this clonotype. J is TRBJ2-7 and V is TRBV29-1, with D perhaps matching TRBD2 (7 bases). The CDR3 extends over 14 amino acids. Germline CDR1 reads SQVTM; CDR2 reads ANQGSEA. V gave up 0 bases and J gave up 1 base, with 10 bases separating them. The CDR3 loop reads CSVEEQGGSYEQYF. Here the CDR3 DNA reads TGCAGCGTTGAAGAACAGGGAGGGTCCTACGAGCAGTACTTC.

DNA of the CDR3: TGTGCCAGCAGCTATGAGCGGGGCGCCTACAATGAGCAGTTCTTC. Its translation: CASSYERGAYNEQFF. This chain uses TRBV5-4 with TRBJ2-1; TRBD2 matches at 7 bases. V shed 3 bases and J 2 bases; nucleotides not matched to a gene: 5. Per the germline V gene, CDR1 is SGHNT and CDR2 is YYREEE (reference sequence). This CDR3 is built from 15 residues.

There are many counts of this clonotype. V usage is TRBV7-8 and J usage is TRBJ1-1; the match to TRBD1 covers 7 bases. The CDR3 runs to 15 residues. After removal of 6 bases from V and 8 bases from J, the junction contained 15 bases not matched to a gene. Germline CDR1 is SGHVS and CDR2 is FQNEAQ. CDR3 region: CASSYQDRPGREAFF. CDR3 sequence (DNA): TGTGCCAGCAGTTACCAGGACAGGCCAGGCAGAGAAGCTTTCTTT.

This clonotype was seen a few times. V usage is TRBV27 and J usage is TRBJ1-1, with D uncertain. The V end was cut by 0 bases, the J end by 4 bases, with 12 bases between. CDR1 MNHEY and CDR2 SMNVEV come from the germline V gene (reference sequence). The CDR3 spans 15 residues. CDR3 region: CASSLSHIGSTEAFF. The DNA for the CDR3 is TGTGCCAGCAGTTTATCCCATATAGGTAGCACTGAAGCTTTCTTT.

The chain joins TRBV24-1 to TRBJ1-2; D not certain. CDR1 and CDR2 from the germline V gene are KGHDR and SFDVKD. The V gene lost 4 bases and the J gene lost 8 bases, with 13 bases spanning the gap. CDR3 length: 13 residues. The chain's CDR3 is CATSDSDTLGYTF. The CDR3 DNA reads as TGTGCCACCAGTGACTCCGACACCTTAGGCTACACCTTC.

The gene calls are TRBV7-2 and TRBJ1-3; TRBD1 matches 9 bases. This CDR3 is built from 15 residues. V lost 5 bases, J lost 2 bases, and 4 bases stayed unmatched. Germline assignment: CDR1 SGHTA and CDR2 FQGNSA. CDR3 amino acids: CASSMDRGPGNTIYF. CDR3 DNA sequence: TGTGCCAGCAGCATGGACAGGGGTCCTGGAAACACCATATATTTT. The whole variable domain, remainder taken from reference TRBV7-2 and TRBJ1-3, is GAGVSQSPSNKVTEKGKDVELRCDPISGHTALYWYRQSLGQGLEFLIYFQGNSAPDKSGLPSDRFSAERTGGSVSTLTIQRTQQEDSAVYLCASSMDRGPGNTIYFGEGSWLTVV.

This clonotype has just a few counts. The chain employs TRBV7-6 and TRBJ1-4; 10 bases match TRBD1. Per the germline V gene, CDR1 is SGHVS and CDR2 is FNYEAQ. V was pared by 5 bases and J by 7 bases, with 7 bases of the junction left unmatched. This CDR3 is 15 amino acids long. The CDR3 loop is CASSTWTGGSEKLFF. CDR3 DNA sequence: TGTGCCAGCAGCACATGGACAGGGGGGAGTGAAAAACTGTTTTTT.

The chain is built from TRBV6-2 or TRBV6-3 and TRBJ2-2; D unclear. Deletions cut 4 bases from V and 9 bases from J, with 12 bases between. The CDR3 contains 13 residues. Germline assignment: CDR1 MNHEY and CDR2 SVGEGT. Written as DNA, the CDR3 is TGTGCCAGCAGTTTAAGCCTTCTCAGGGAGCTGTTTTTT. Encoded protein: CASSLSLLRELFF.

The V call is TRBV2, the J call TRBJ1-1; D is undetermined. From germline, CDR1 is SNHLY and CDR2 FYNNEI. This CDR3 is built from 13 residues. The V and J ends lost 6 bases and 8 bases respectively, with 16 bases between them. In nucleotides, the CDR3 is TGTGCCAGCAGCCCCCCCGGTAGGGAAGAAGCTTTCTTT. Its translation is CASSPPGREEAFF.

The chain carries TRBV27 and TRBJ1-1; D may be TRBD1 (5 bases). There are 14 residues in the CDR3. V was trimmed by 8 bases and J by 1 base, leaving 14 bases between them. Germline CDR1 MNHEY, CDR2 SMNVEV (reference sequence). Written as DNA, the CDR3 is TGTGCCAGCTCCTGGGGGGGAGGGAACACTGAAGCTTTCTTT. It specifies CASSWGGGNTEAFF.